This TCR beta chain derives from a study of tumor and adjacent non-tumor tissue in lung cancer. Findings and caveats of the study: Tumor tissue had significantly higher TCR diversity than normal lung. Top 100 clones took a larger repertoire share in normal lung.

No cell sorting was done before RNA was extracted from the tissue. Note on this clonotype: Its target is unknown.

Germline V gene data show CDR1 as DFQATT and CDR2 as SNEGSKA (reference sequence). The CDR3 consists of 13 residues. Three rounds of nested PCR, following a modified ARM-PCR protocol, produced the TCRbeta library. MiXCR, applied by TCRdb to the multiplex PCR reads, yields one record per CDR3 protein. The sample shows about 80,000 distinct CDR3 sequences, approximately 68% of them seen only once. This chain uses TRBV20-1 with TRBJ2-3; either TRBD1 or TRBD2 may supply D (5 bases each). Material: lung tumor tissue. The source is a woman aged 70-85 years with non-small cell lung cancer. CDR3 sequence reads: CGGTLGGAGTQYF. CDR3 DNA sequence: TGCGGTGGGACCCTAGGTGGAGCAGGTACGCAGTATTTT.